Each of the 9 T cell receptor beta chains below was sequenced from the same sample in a study of CD8+ T cells in alopecia areata. The sample's treatment: oral pan-JAK inhibitor, 5-10 mg twice daily. RNA, once extracted, was reverse transcribed into cDNA for use as the sequencing template. TCRdb's table, derived via immunoSEQ multiplex PCR, lists solely in-frame clones and lacks some. The sample lists 180,000 or so clones; less than 70% were seen once. The sequenced sample was CD8+ T cells sorted from blood, obtained at week 24, from a patient treated with tofacitinib. These receptor sequences come from a human donor with alopecia areata.

CDR3 nucleotides: TGTGCCAGTAGTTCTACGGGACAGCGCACAGATACGCAGTATTTT. The encoded protein is CASSSTGQRTDTQYF. This chain uses TRBV19 with TRBJ2-3; 7 nucleotides agree with TRBD1. Germline V gives CDR1 LNHDA, CDR2 SQIVND (reference sequence). The CDR3 runs 15 residues. V gave up 5 bases and J gave up 1 base; unmatched junction bases: 6. The variable domain in full, with the rest retrieved from reference TRBV19 and TRBJ2-3, is DGGITQSPKYLFRKEGQNVTLSCEQNLNHDAMYWYRQDPGQGLRLIYYSQIVNDFQKGDIAEGYSVSREKKESFPLTVTSAQKNPTAFYLCASSSTGQRTDTQYFGPGTRLTVL.

The gene calls are TRBV5-6 and TRBJ1-2; perhaps TRBD1 as D (6 bases). CDR1 is SGHDT and CDR2 is YYEEEE in the germline V gene. Trimming pared 2 bases from V and 4 bases from J, leaving 12 bases between. The CDR3 is 14 amino acids. CDR3 protein: CASSFGGSSYGYTF. The CDR3 nucleotides are TGTGCCAGCAGCTTCGGGGGCTCGAGCTATGGCTACACCTTC.

In its sample, this clone was seen a few times. For the CDR3, the DNA is TGCAGCGTTGGGGGGGGACCTCTTACGAACAATGAGCAGTTCTTC. It specifies CSVGGGPLTNNEQFF. The chain uses TRBV29-1 and TRBJ2-1; 7 nucleotides line up with TRBD2. Germline CDR1 is SQVTM and CDR2 is ANQGSEA. This CDR3 has 15 residues. With 4 bases clipped from V and 5 bases from J, the junction kept 11 bases outside the gene matches.

A remark on this clone: The sample holds other DNA sequences that translate to the same CDR3. The J gene is TRBJ1-2, the V gene TRBV4-3, with D hard to call. Germline assignment: CDR1 LGHNA and CDR2 YSLEER. The length of the CDR3 is 14 residues. Between the trimmed V and J ends, which lost 0 bases and 0 bases, there was a span of 5 bases. The CDR3 reads CASSQDSTNYGYTF. The CDR3 DNA is TGCGCCAGCAGCCAAGACAGCACTAACTATGGCTACACCTTC.

The rearrangement joins TRBV9 to TRBJ2-3, with TRBD2 identical over 13 bases. The V and J ends lost 4 bases and 9 bases, in that order; junction bases with no gene match: 11. The CDR3 runs to 16 residues. Germline V gene sequence: CDR1 SGDLS, CDR2 YYNGEE. In DNA form, the CDR3 reads TGTGCCAGCAGCTCACCACTAGCGGGGGGGCCGGGAACGCAGTATTTT. Its translation is CASSSPLAGGPGTQYF.

This clone has only a few counts. The genes are TRBV12-5 and TRBJ1-5; D is undetermined. The germline V gene encodes CDR1 LGHNT and CDR2 FRNRAP. The CDR3 spans 14 residues. Trimming left V 6 bases short and J 10 bases short, with 19 bases between. CDR3 sequence: CASGPSGPAGPQHF. For the CDR3, the DNA is TGTGCTAGTGGCCCCTCAGGACCCGCGGGCCCCCAGCATTTT.

The chain joins TRBV9 to TRBJ2-3; D not resolved. Germline V gene lookup returns CDR1 SGDLS and CDR2 YYNGEE. V lost 4 bases and J 3 bases, leaving 18 bases between the germline ends. The CDR3 has 16 residues. Here the CDR3 DNA reads TGTGCCAGCAGCTCACGACCAACGACTGGGACAGATACGCAGTATTTT. It yields the protein CASSSRPTTGTDTQYF.

This clone has a handful of counts. The V call is TRBV29-1, the J call TRBJ2-3; D ambiguous. The CDR3 sequence is 15 residues long. Trimming shortened V by 2 bases and J by 3 bases, and 15 bases separated the two germline ends. CDR1 SQVTM and CDR2 ANQGSEA come from the germline V gene. CDR3 sequence reads: CSVEPPGAYTDTQYF. CDR3 in DNA: TGCAGCGTTGAACCCCCAGGAGCCTATACAGATACGCAGTATTTT.

The chain carries TRBV4-3 and TRBJ1-2; 9 bases fit TRBD1. Unmatched junction bases numbered 13, after V lost 3 bases and J lost 8 bases. The CDR3 extends over 16 amino acids. Germline assignment: CDR1 LGHNA and CDR2 YSLEER. The CDR3 is CASSHRTGDRFGGYTF. The CDR3 coding sequence is TGCGCCAGCAGCCACAGGACAGGGGATAGGTTCGGGGGCTACACCTTC.